The 28 T cell receptor beta chains listed next were all sequenced from one sample in a study of blood T cells in healthy people across ages. For the second PCR, which ran for roughly 7 to 11 cycles, a sample-barcoded 5' primer and a J-beta primer mix were used. Each CDR3 protein gets one entry after TCRdb re-called the 5' RACE reads with MiXCR. The table includes fewer than 1,000,000 distinct CDR3 sequences, more than 35% detected once. The sample consisted of blood. Receptors originate from a man aged 80 or over in good health.

This clonotype was found a few times. The chain is built from TRBV29-1 and TRBJ2-1, with TRBD1 identical over 7 bases. Germline assignment: CDR1 SQVTM and CDR2 ANQGSEA. The V and J ends lost 7 bases and 0 bases, in that order; junction bases with no gene match: 15. The CDR3 spans 17 residues. DNA for the CDR3: TGCAGCGGAGCCGGGACAGAAGATTTAAGCTCCTACAATGAGCAGTTCTTC. As protein: CSGAGTEDLSSYNEQFF.

V gene TRBV4-1 combines with J gene TRBJ2-1; D perhaps matches TRBD2 (6 bases). Judging by the DNA end, TRBJ2-7 fits better; the J call may be wrong. The CDR3 loop spans 16 amino acids. Per the germline V gene, CDR1 is MGHRA and CDR2 is YSYEKL. The CDR3 bases are TGCGCCAGCAGCCGAGAGGGGAGGAACTCCTACAATGAGCAGTACTTC. It encodes CASSREGRNSYNEQYF.

The chain links TRBV7-2 to TRBJ2-3; 9 bases fit TRBD2. The J segment lost 7 bases and the V segment lost 0 bases, leaving 8 bases of the junction unmatched. CDR3 size: 16 residues. CDR1 and CDR2 (germline): SGHTA, FQGNSA. In nucleotides, the CDR3 is TGTGCCAGCAGCTTAGCCGGGCGGGGGGGCAGACATACGCAGTATTTT. Its translation is CASSLAGRGGRHTQYF.

The chain employs TRBV5-1 and TRBJ1-2, with a tentative D call TRBD1 (5 bases). The CDR3 is 13 amino acids. From germline, CDR1 is SGHRS and CDR2 YFSETQ. The V gene lost 4 bases and the J gene lost 3 bases, with 10 bases spanning the gap. CDR3 residues: CASSRQSDYGYTF. The DNA of the CDR3 is TGCGCCAGCAGCCGACAGAGTGACTATGGCTACACCTTC.

The chain combines TRBV9 with TRBJ2-1; TRBD1 aligns across 9 bases. After removal of 3 bases from V and 6 bases from J, the junction contained 7 bases not matched to a gene. CDR1 is SGDLS, CDR2 YYNGEE, per germline. The CDR3 contains 15 residues. The CDR3 protein is CASSEDRGAGNEQFF. In DNA form, the CDR3 reads TGTGCCAGCAGCGAGGACAGGGGTGCGGGCAATGAGCAGTTCTTC.

To note about this clonotype: A junction boundary mismatches the germline segment, possibly from a read error. The V and J genes are TRBV7-2 and TRBJ1-2, with 7 bases lining up with TRBD1. Germline values: CDR1 SGHTA, CDR2 FQGNSA. This CDR3 comprises 14 residues. DNA for the CDR3: TGTGCCAGCAACTTAGGACAGGCCAATGGTGGCTACACCTTC. Protein product: CASNLGQANGGYTF.

This clonotype was recorded once. The chain recombines TRBV29-1 with TRBJ2-4, with TRBD1 matching 9 bases. The assigned J gene may be wrong: the sequence end matches TRBJ2-7 better. CDR3 length equals 14 residues. Germline V gene sequence: CDR1 SQVTM, CDR2 ANQGSEA. As DNA, the CDR3 is TGCAGCGTTGATTACGGGACAGGGACCTACGAGCAGTACTTC. Its protein is CSVDYGTGTYEQYF.

The chain has TRBV6-6 and TRBJ2-7; unclear D gene. Germline V gives CDR1 MNHNY, CDR2 SVGAGI (reference sequence). The V gene lost 5 bases and the J gene lost 2 bases, with 10 bases spanning the gap. The CDR3 has 13 amino acids. The CDR3 loop is CASSNQNTYEQYF. CDR3 bases: TGTGCCAGCAGTAACCAAAACACCTACGAGCAGTACTTC.

This chain links TRBV10-3 with TRBJ1-2, with TRBD1 matching over 7 bases. This CDR3 region has 13 residues. Trimming took 6 bases from V and 4 from J; bases not matched to a gene: 5. Germline V gene sequence: CDR1 ENHRY, CDR2 SYGVKD. The CDR3 coding sequence is TGTGCCATCAGGACGGACAGGACCTATGGCTACACCTTC. Protein sequence: CAIRTDRTYGYTF.

The chain employs TRBV5-5 and TRBJ2-7; D might be TRBD1 (5 bases). Trimming took off 0 bases at V and 1 base at J, with 14 bases between the two ends. There are 16 residues in the CDR3. CDR1 and CDR2 from the germline V gene are SGHKS and YYEKEE (reference sequence). The CDR3 DNA is TGTGCCAGCAGCTTGGGTGGCGGTGGGGCTTCCTACGAGCAGTACTTC. Translated, it gives CASSLGGGGASYEQYF.

A few counts support this clonotype. This chain connects TRBV3-1 to TRBJ2-7, with 10 bases fitting TRBD1. Germline V gene sequence: CDR1 LGHDT, CDR2 YNNKEL (reference sequence). V shed 2 bases, J shed 5 bases, and the junction held 6 bases outside the gene matches. CDR3 size: 15 residues. CDR3 amino acids: CASSQRQGAGNEQYF. The DNA of the CDR3 is TGTGCCAGCAGCCAACGACAGGGGGCTGGAAACGAGCAGTACTTC.

This clonotype was recorded a few times. The V and J genes are TRBV3-1 and TRBJ2-1, with 9 nucleotides matching TRBD1. The V gene end was trimmed by 4 bases and the J gene end by 8 bases; junction bases not matched to a gene: 12. Per the germline V gene, CDR1 is LGHDT and CDR2 is YNNKEL (reference sequence). The CDR3 has 16 residues. In DNA, the CDR3 is TGTGCCAGCAGCCGCGCCGGGACAGGGTTCGCTGATGAGCAGTTCTTC. This translates into CASSRAGTGFADEQFF.

This clonotype was seen once. One end of the junction is discordant with germline, which a read error may explain. The rearrangement joins TRBV7-9 to TRBJ2-5; TRBD2 agrees at 8 bases. Germline CDR1 is SEHNR and CDR2 is FQNEAQ (reference sequence). This CDR3 spans 15 amino acids. CDR3 protein: CVSSLGLATHNEQYF. The DNA of the CDR3 is TGCGTCAGCAGCCTTGGACTAGCAACCCACAATGAGCAGTACTTC. The full variable domain, in which reference TRBV7-9 and TRBJ2-5 provide the parts outside the CDR3, is DTGVSQNPRHKITKRGQNVTFRCDPISEHNRLYWYRQTLGQGPEFLTYFQNEAQLEKSRLLSDRFSAERPKGSFSTLEIQRTEQGDSAMYLCVSSLGLATHNEQYFGPGTRLLVL.

This clonotype came up a few times. The V gene is TRBV7-9, the J gene TRBJ2-7, with 13 bases lining up with TRBD2. V lost 5 bases and J lost 3; bases outside the gene matches: 7. The CDR3 length is 16 residues. Germline CDR1 and CDR2: SEHNR and FQNEAQ (reference sequence). The CDR3 DNA reads as TGTGCCAGCAGCGAAAAACTAGCGGGAGGGCTCTACGAGCAGTACTTC. Translation gives CASSEKLAGGLYEQYF.

V and J are TRBV9 and TRBJ1-2; D remains unclear. V lost 0 bases to trimming and J lost 4 bases, with 13 bases between them. In germline, CDR1 is SGDLS, CDR2 YYNGEE. The CDR3 runs to 15 residues. The CDR3 DNA follows: TGTGCCAGCAGCGTAGGGTTAGGCTTCGGCTATGGCTACACCTTC. This translates into CASSVGLGFGYGYTF.

The gene calls are TRBV4-3 and TRBJ2-5; the match to TRBD2 covers 9 bases. The trim removed 3 bases at V and 5 bases at J, leaving 7 bases unmatched. The CDR3 spans 15 residues. CDR1 LGHNA and CDR2 YSLEER come from the germline V gene. The CDR3 sequence is CASSHNPSGRETQYF. CDR3 bases: TGCGCCAGCAGCCATAACCCCAGCGGGAGGGAGACCCAGTACTTC.

Of note for this clonotype: Being one base from a much bigger clone, this may be a read error. This sequence joins TRBV15 and TRBJ2-5, with 8 positions matching TRBD2. The CDR3 is 16 amino acids. Germline V gene lookup returns CDR1 LNHNV and CDR2 YYDKDF (reference sequence). The chain's CDR3 is CATSRDRASGQETRYF. The CDR3 DNA follows: TGTGCCACCAGCAGAGATAGGGCTAGCGGGCAAGAGACCCGGTACTTC.

The V and J genes are TRBV5-1 and TRBJ2-5; 8 bases are shared with TRBD1. With the DNA end fitting TRBJ2-7 better, the J assignment may be wrong. This CDR3 contains 16 residues. CDR1 and CDR2 (germline): SGHRS, YFSETQ. CDR3 sequence reads: CASSLRTGRSSYEQYF. The CDR3 nucleotides read TGCGCCAGCAGCCTCCGGACAGGGAGAAGCTCCTACGAGCAGTACTTC.

At least ten counts were recorded for this clonotype. CDR3 residues: CASSQDRNRVNEQFF. CDR3 in DNA: TGTGCCAGCAGCCAAGATAGGAATCGGGTCAATGAGCAGTTCTTC. This chain connects TRBV3-1 to TRBJ2-1; no clear D gene. This CDR3 has 15 amino acids. CDR1 and CDR2 from the germline V gene are LGHDT and YNNKEL (reference sequence). V lost 0 bases and J lost 6, with 12 bases in between.

J is TRBJ2-1 and V is TRBV20-1; TRBD1 is a possible D gene (6 bases). Germline V gene sequence: CDR1 DFQATT, CDR2 SNEGSKA (reference sequence). The CDR3 is made up of 14 amino acids. Trimming left V 3 bases short and J 6 bases short, with 15 bases between. The CDR3 reads CSASGPPGVNEQFF. The CDR3 DNA reads as TGCAGTGCTAGCGGGCCTCCAGGGGTCAATGAGCAGTTCTTC.

This clonotype has only a few counts. The chain couples TRBV7-9 to TRBJ2-5; D is unclear. Trimming stripped 5 bases from V and 4 bases from J, with 11 bases between. This CDR3 region has 13 residues. From germline, CDR1 is SEHNR and CDR2 FQNEAQ (reference sequence). The CDR3 region is CASSATPGETQYF. In DNA, the CDR3 is TGTGCCAGCAGCGCGACCCCCGGAGAGACCCAGTACTTC.

About this clonotype itself: A much bigger clone sits one base away, suggesting this may be a read error. The genes are TRBV11-1 and TRBJ2-5, with D unclear. The germline CDR1 and CDR2 sequences are SGHAT and FQDESV (reference sequence). There are 13 residues in the CDR3. DNA for the CDR3: TGTGCCAGCAGCTCCACCATCCAAGAGACCCGGTACTTC. Translated, it gives CASSSTIQETRYF.

This clonotype was seen a handful of times. The CDR3 loop is CASSLRTGGAQETQYF. In nucleotides, the CDR3 is TGTGCCAGCAGCCTAAGGACAGGGGGGGCTCAAGAGACCCAGTACTTC. The rearrangement links TRBV7-8 to TRBJ2-5; TRBD1 matches at 10 bases. The trim removed 5 bases at V and 2 bases at J, leaving 8 bases unmatched. This CDR3 has 16 amino acids. Germline lookup yields CDR1 SGHVS and CDR2 FQNEAQ.

This chain uses TRBV25-1 with TRBJ2-7, with TRBD1 matching 7 bases. The J segment lost 4 bases and the V segment lost 7 bases, leaving 7 bases of the junction unmatched. Germline-derived CDR1 and CDR2 are MGHDK and SYGVNS. The CDR3 contains 13 residues. The CDR3 DNA sequence: TGTGCCAGCACCAAACAGGGGATATACGAGCAGTACTTC. Amino acid sequence: CASTKQGIYEQYF.

The rearrangement joins TRBV15 to TRBJ2-4; the D gene could be TRBD1 or TRBD2 (5 bases each). This CDR3 has 14 residues. The V gene lost 4 bases and the J gene lost 13 bases, with 20 bases spanning the gap. Germline CDR1 LNHNV, CDR2 YYDKDF (reference sequence). CDR3 amino acids: CATSTPPPPGPQYF. CDR3 DNA sequence: TGTGCCACCAGCACCCCGCCCCCTCCGGGGCCCCAGTACTTC.

The chain employs TRBV20-1 and TRBJ2-5, with 9 bases aligning to TRBD2. The V and J ends lost 2 bases and 0 bases, in that order; junction bases with no gene match: 1. Germline V gene lookup returns CDR1 DFQATT and CDR2 SNEGSKA (reference sequence). The CDR3 is 14 amino acids. The CDR3, as DNA: TGCAGTGCTAGAAGCGGGGGGTACCAAGAGACCCAGTACTTC. Encoded protein: CSARSGGYQETQYF.

This clonotype has ten or more counts. The chain joins TRBV30 to TRBJ2-1; 10 bases align to TRBD2. From germline, CDR1 is GTSNPN and CDR2 SVGIG (reference sequence). Trimming cost V 1 base and J 8 bases; bases outside gene matches: 17. The CDR3 consists of 18 residues. Here the CDR3 reads CAWSALKVLAGVSDEQFF. For the CDR3, the DNA is TGTGCCTGGAGTGCACTCAAGGTCCTAGCGGGAGTTAGCGATGAGCAGTTCTTC. Using reference TRBV30 and TRBJ2-1 for the parts outside the CDR3, the full variable domain is SQTIHQWPATLVQPVGSPLSLECTVEGTSNPNLYWYRQAAGRGLQLLFYSVGIGQISSEVPQNLSASRPQDRQFILSSKKLLLSDSGFYLCAWSALKVLAGVSDEQFFGPGTRLTVL.

This clonotype came up many times. The V call is TRBV21-1, the J call TRBJ2-7; TRBD1 is the table's D call, not checked against the DNA. TRBV21-1 represents a pseudogene. This CDR3 region has 15 residues. As DNA, the CDR3 is TGTGCCAGCAGCAAGGAGGGACAGGGGACCTACGAGCAGTACTTC. Protein: CASSKEGQGTYEQYF.